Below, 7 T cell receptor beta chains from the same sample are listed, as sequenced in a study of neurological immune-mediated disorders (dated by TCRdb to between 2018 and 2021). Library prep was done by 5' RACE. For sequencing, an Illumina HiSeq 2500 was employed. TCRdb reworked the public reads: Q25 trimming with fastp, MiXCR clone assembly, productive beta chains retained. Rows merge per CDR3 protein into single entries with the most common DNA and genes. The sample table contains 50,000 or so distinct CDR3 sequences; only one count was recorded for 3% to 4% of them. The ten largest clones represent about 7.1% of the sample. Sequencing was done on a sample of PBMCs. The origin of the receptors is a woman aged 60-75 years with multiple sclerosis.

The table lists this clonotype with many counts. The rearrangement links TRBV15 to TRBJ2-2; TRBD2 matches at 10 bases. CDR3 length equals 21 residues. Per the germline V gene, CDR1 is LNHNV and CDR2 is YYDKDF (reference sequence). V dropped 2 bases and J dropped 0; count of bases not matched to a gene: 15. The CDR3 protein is CATSRSFKVSGLAANTGELFF. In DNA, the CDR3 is TGTGCCACCAGCAGATCGTTCAAGGTATCTGGACTAGCGGCGAACACCGGGGAGCTGTTTTTT.

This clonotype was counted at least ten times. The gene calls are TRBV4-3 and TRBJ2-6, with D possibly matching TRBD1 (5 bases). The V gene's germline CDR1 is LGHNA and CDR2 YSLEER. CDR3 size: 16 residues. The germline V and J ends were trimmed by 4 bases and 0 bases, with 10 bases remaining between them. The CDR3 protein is CASSPLQASGANVLTF. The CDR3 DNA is TGCGCCAGCAGCCCACTACAGGCCTCTGGGGCCAACGTCCTGACTTTC.

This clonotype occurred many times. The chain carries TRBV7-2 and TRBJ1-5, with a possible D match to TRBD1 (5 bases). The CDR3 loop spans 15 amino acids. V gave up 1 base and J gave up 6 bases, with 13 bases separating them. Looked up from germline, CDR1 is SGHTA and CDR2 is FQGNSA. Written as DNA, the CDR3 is TGTGCCAGCAGCTTAGTGCTAGGGGCGGTTCAGCCCCAGCATTTT. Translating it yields CASSLVLGAVQPQHF.

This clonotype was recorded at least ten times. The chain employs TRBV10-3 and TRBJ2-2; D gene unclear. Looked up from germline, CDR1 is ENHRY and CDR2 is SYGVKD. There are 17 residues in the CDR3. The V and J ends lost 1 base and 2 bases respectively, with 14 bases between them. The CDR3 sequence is CAISEFWKTINTGELFF. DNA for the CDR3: TGTGCCATCAGTGAGTTTTGGAAAACAATTAACACCGGGGAGCTGTTTTTT.

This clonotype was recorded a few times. The CDR3 loop reads CASSSRTGQGSADTQYF. CDR3 sequence (DNA): TGTGCCAGCAGCTCAAGAACGGGACAGGGAAGTGCGGATACGCAGTATTTT. The chain uses TRBV11-3 and TRBJ2-3; 9 nucleotides line up with TRBD1. Germline V gives CDR1 SGHNT, CDR2 YENEEA. With 4 bases clipped from V and 6 bases from J, the junction kept 14 bases outside the gene matches. CDR3 length: 17 amino acids.

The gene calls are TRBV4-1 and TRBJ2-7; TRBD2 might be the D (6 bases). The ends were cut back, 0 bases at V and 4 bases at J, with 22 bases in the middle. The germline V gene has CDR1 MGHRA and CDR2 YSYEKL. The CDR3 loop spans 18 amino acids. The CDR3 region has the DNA TGCGCCAGCAGCCAAGATGGAGAGGGAGGCACTTCTAAGTACGAGCAGTACTTC. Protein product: CASSQDGEGGTSKYEQYF.

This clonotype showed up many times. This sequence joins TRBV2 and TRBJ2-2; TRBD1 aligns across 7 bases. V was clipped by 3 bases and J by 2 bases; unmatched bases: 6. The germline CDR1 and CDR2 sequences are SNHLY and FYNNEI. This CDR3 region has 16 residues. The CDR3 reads CASSEVGTANTGELFF. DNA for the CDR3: TGTGCCAGCAGTGAGGTCGGGACAGCAAACACCGGGGAGCTGTTTTTT.